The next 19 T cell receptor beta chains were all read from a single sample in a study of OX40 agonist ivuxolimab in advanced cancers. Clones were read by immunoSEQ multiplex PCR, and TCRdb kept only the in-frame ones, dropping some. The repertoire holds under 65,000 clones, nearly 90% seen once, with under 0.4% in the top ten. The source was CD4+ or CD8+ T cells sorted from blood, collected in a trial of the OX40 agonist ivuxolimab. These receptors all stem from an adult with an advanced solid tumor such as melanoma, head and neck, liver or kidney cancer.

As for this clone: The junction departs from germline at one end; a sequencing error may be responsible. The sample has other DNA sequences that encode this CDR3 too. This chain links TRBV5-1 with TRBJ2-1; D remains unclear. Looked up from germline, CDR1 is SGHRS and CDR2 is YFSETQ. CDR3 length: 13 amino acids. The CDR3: CASSLSLNNEQFF. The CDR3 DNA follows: TGCGCCAGCAGCTTATCTCTAAACAATGAACAGTTCTTC. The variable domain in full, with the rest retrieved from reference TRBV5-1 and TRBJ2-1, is KAGVTQTPRYLIKTRGQQVTLSCSPISGHRSVSWYQQTPGQGLQFLFEYFSETQRNKGNFPGRFSGRQFSNSRSEMNVSTLELGDSALYLCASSLSLNNEQFFGPGTRLTVL.

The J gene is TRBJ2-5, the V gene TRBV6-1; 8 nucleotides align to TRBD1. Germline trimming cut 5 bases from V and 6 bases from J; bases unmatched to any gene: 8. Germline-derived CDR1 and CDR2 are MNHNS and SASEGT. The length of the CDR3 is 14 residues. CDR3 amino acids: CASSPRTGLKTQYF. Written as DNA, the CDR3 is TGTGCCAGCAGTCCCCGGACAGGGTTGAAGACCCAGTACTTC.

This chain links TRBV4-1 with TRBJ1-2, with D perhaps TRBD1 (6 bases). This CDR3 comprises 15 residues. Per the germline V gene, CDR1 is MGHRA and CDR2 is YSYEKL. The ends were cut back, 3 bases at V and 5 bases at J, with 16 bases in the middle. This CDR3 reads CASSQQQGVRYGYTF. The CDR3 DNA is TGCGCCAGCAGCCAGCAACAGGGAGTGAGGTATGGCTACACCTTC.

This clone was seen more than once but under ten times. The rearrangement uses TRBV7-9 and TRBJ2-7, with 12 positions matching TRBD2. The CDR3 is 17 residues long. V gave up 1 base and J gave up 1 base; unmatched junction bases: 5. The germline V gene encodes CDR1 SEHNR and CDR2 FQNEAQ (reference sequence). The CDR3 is CASSLGATSGGSYEQYF. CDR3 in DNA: TGTGCCAGCAGCTTAGGGGCGACTAGCGGGGGTTCCTACGAGCAGTACTTC.

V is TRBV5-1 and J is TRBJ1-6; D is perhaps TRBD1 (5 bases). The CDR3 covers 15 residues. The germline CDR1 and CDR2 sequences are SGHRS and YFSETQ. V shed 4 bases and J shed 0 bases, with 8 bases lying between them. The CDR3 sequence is CASSPGGSYNSPLHF. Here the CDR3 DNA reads TGCGCCAGCAGCCCTGGGGGCTCCTATAATTCACCCCTCCACTTT.

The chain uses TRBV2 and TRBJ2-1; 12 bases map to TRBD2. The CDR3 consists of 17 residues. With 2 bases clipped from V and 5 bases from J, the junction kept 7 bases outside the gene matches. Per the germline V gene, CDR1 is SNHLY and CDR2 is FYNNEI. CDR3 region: CASSEILAGGQNNEQFF. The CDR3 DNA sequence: TGTGCCAGCAGTGAAATCCTAGCGGGGGGGCAAAACAATGAGCAGTTCTTC.

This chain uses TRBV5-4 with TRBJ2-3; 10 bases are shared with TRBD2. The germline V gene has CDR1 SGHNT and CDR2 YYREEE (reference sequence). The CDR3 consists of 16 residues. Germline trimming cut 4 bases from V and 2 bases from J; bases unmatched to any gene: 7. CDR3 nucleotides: TGTGCCAGCAGCCAGCTCCTAGCGGGGGTCACAGATACGCAGTATTTT. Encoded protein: CASSQLLAGVTDTQYF.

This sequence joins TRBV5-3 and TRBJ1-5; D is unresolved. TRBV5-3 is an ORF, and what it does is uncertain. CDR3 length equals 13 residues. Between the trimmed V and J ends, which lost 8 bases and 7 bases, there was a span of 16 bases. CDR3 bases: TGTGCCAGGGCCCGGGGAGGAGGGCAGCCCCAGCATTTT. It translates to CARARGGGQPQHF.

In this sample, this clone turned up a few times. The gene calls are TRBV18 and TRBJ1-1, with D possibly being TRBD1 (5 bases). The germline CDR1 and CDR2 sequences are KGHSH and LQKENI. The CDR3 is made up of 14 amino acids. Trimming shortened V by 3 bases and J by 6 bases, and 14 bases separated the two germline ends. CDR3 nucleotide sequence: TGTGCCAGCTCACCGCGAGAGGGGAGCGCTGAAGCTTTCTTT. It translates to CASSPREGSAEAFF.

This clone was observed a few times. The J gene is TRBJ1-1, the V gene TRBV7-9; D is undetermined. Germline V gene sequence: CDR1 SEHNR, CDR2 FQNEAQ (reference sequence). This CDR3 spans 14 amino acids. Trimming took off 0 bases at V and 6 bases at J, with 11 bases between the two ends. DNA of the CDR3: TGTGCCAGCAGCTTAGCGAGTAGCTTCTCTGAAGCTTTCTTT. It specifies CASSLASSFSEAFF. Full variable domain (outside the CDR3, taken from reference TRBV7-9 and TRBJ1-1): DTGVSQNPRHKITKRGQNVTFRCDPISEHNRLYWYRQTLGQGPEFLTYFQNEAQLEKSRLLSDRFSAERPKGSFSTLEIQRTEQGDSAMYLCASSLASSFSEAFFGQGTRLTVV.

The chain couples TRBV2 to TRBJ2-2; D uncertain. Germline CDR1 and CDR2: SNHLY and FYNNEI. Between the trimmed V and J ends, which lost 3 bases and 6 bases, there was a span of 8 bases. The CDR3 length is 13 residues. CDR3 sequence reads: CASSEVTSGELFF. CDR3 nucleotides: TGTGCCAGCAGTGAGGTGACCTCCGGGGAGCTGTTTTTT.

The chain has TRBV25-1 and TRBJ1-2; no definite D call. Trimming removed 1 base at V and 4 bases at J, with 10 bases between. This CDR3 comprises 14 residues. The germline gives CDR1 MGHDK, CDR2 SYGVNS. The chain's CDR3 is CASSESVGLYGYTF. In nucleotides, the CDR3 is TGTGCCAGCAGTGAATCCGTAGGGCTCTATGGCTACACCTTC.

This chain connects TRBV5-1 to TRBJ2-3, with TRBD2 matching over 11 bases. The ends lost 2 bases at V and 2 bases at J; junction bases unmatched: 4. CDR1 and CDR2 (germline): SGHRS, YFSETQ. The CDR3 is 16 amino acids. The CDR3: CASSLLAGALTDTQYF. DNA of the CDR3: TGCGCCAGCAGCTTACTAGCGGGGGCCCTCACAGATACGCAGTATTTT. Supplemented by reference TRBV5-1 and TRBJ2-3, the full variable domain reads KAGVTQTPRYLIKTRGQQVTLSCSPISGHRSVSWYQQTPGQGLQFLFEYFSETQRNKGNFPGRFSGRQFSNSRSEMNVSTLELGDSALYLCASSLLAGALTDTQYFGPGTRLTVL.

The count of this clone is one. The CDR3 protein is CASSPYVGGDYEQYF. CDR3 sequence (DNA): TGTGCCAGCAGCCCATATGTGGGGGGCGACTACGAGCAGTACTTC. V usage is TRBV7-2 and J usage is TRBJ2-7, with D perhaps given as TRBD1 or TRBD2 (6 bases each). With 5 bases removed from V and 3 bases from J, the gap between germline ends came to 17 bases. The germline V gene encodes CDR1 SGHTA and CDR2 FQGNSA. This CDR3 region has 15 residues.

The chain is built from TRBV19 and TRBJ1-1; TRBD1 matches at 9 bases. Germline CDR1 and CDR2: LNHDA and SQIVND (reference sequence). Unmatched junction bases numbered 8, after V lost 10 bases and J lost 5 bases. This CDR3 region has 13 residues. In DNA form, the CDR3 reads TGTGCCACTAAACAGGGGGCTGGGACTGAAGCTTTCTTT. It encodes CATKQGAGTEAFF. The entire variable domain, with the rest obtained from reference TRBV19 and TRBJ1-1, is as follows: DGGITQSPKYLFRKEGQNVTLSCEQNLNHDAMYWYRQDPGQGLRLIYYSQIVNDFQKGDIAEGYSVSREKKESFPLTVTSAQKNPTAFYLCATKQGAGTEAFFGQGTRLTVV.

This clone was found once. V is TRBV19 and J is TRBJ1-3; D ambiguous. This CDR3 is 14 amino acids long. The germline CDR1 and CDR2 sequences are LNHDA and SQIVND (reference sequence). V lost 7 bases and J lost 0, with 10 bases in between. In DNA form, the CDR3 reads TGTGCCAGTACGGGCAGCCCCTCTGGAAACACCATATATTTT. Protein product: CASTGSPSGNTIYF.

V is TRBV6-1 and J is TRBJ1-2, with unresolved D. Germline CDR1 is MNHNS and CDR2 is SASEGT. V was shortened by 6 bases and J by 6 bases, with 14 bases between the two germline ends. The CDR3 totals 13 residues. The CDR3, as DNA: TGTGCCAGCAGGATCCAGGACCCCAATGGCTACACCTTC. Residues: CASRIQDPNGYTF.

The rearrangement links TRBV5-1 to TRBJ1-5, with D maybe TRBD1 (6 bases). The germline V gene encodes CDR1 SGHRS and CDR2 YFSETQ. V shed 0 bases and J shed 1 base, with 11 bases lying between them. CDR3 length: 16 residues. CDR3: CASSLEARGSNQPQHF. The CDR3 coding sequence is TGCGCCAGCAGCTTGGAGGCCAGGGGAAGCAATCAGCCCCAGCATTTT.

CDR3 DNA: TGTGCCAGTAGTGGGCTGAGGACAGGGAACACTGAAGCTTTCTTT. Amino acids: CASSGLRTGNTEAFF. The chain has TRBV19 and TRBJ1-1; 7 bases agree with TRBD1. There are 15 residues in the CDR3. The V gene's germline CDR1 is LNHDA and CDR2 SQIVND (reference sequence). After removal of 5 bases from V and 1 base from J, the junction contained 7 bases not matched to a gene.